A single sample gave rise to the 19 T cell receptor beta chains below, sequenced in a study of blood T cell repertoires in COVID-19. Generated by immunoSEQ multiplex PCR, the TCRdb table keeps only in-frame clones and is missing some. Of 180,000 or so clones in the sample, almost 85% were seen once. The sample comprised peripheral blood. Receptor source: a man aged 35-49 years who had recovered from COVID-19.

The V gene is TRBV7-6, the J gene TRBJ2-1; TRBD1 is a possible D gene (6 bases). Germline CDR1 reads SGHVS; CDR2 reads FNYEAQ. The CDR3 extends over 17 amino acids. V was trimmed by 3 bases and J by 0 bases, leaving 15 bases between them. CDR3 in amino acids: CASSFSGARSSYNEQFF. DNA of the CDR3: TGTGCCAGCAGCTTTTCAGGGGCGAGGAGCTCCTACAATGAGCAGTTCTTC. Complete variable domain (other parts from reference TRBV7-6 and TRBJ2-1): GAGVSQSPRYKVTKRGQDVALRCDPISGHVSLYWYRQALGQGPEFLTYFNYEAQQDKSGLPNDRFSAERPEGSISTLTIQRTEQRDSAMYRCASSFSGARSSYNEQFFGPGTRLTVL.

J is TRBJ2-2 and V is TRBV12-5; 9 nucleotides line up with TRBD1. Germline V gene sequence: CDR1 LGHNT, CDR2 FRNRAP. The CDR3 has 16 residues. The J segment lost 0 bases and the V segment lost 1 base, leaving 0 bases of the junction unmatched. Here the CDR3 reads CASGLGQGANTGELFF. DNA of the CDR3: TGTGCTAGTGGTTTGGGACAGGGGGCGAACACCGGGGAGCTGTTTTTT.

In this sample, this clone turned up a few times. This chain uses TRBV28 with TRBJ1-5, with 8 positions matching TRBD1. V dropped 5 bases and J dropped 3; count of bases not matched to a gene: 3. CDR1 and CDR2 (germline): MDHEN, SYDVKM. This CDR3 is built from 14 residues. The CDR3 is CASSPRGPNQPQHF. The CDR3 nucleotides read TGTGCCAGCAGTCCCAGGGGGCCCAATCAGCCCCAGCATTTT.

The chain couples TRBV21-1 to TRBJ2-7; the D segment call TRBD2 is taken from the table without a DNA check. TRBV21-1 is tagged as a pseudogene. This CDR3 is built from 16 residues. For the CDR3, the DNA is TGTGCCAGCAGCAAAGGGGGTAGCGGGGACTCCTACGAGCAGTACTTC. It codes for CASSKGGSGDSYEQYF.

The CDR3: CAWGGGGYGYTF. The CDR3 DNA reads as TGTGCCTGGGGGGGTGGAGGGTATGGCTACACCTTC. The V and J genes are TRBV30 and TRBJ1-2; D may be TRBD1 (5 bases). CDR1 is GTSNPN and CDR2 is SVGIG in the germline V gene (reference sequence). The CDR3 contains 12 residues. The germline V and J ends were trimmed by 5 bases and 5 bases, with 12 bases remaining between them. Full variable domain (remainder filled in from reference TRBV30 and TRBJ1-2): SQTIHQWPATLVQPVGSPLSLECTVEGTSNPNLYWYRQAAGRGLQLLFYSVGIGQISSEVPQNLSASRPQDRQFILSSKKLLLSDSGFYLCAWGGGGYGYTFGSGTRLTVV.

This rearrangement joins TRBV4-2 to TRBJ2-2, with D perhaps TRBD1 (5 bases). Germline CDR1 reads LGHNA; CDR2 reads YNFKEQ. The CDR3 covers 16 residues. Trimming took 8 bases from V and 5 from J, leaving 21 bases between them. The CDR3 bases are TGTGCCAGCGCCCTACCGGGCAGGGTGGGTACCGGGGAGCTGTTTTTT. Translating gives CASALPGRVGTGELFF.

V and J are TRBV4-3 and TRBJ2-7; 8 bases fit TRBD1. CDR3 size: 14 residues. From germline, CDR1 is LGHNA and CDR2 YSLEER. After removal of 3 bases from V and 2 bases from J, the junction contained 3 bases not matched to a gene. Written as DNA, the CDR3 is TGCGCCAGCAGCCAGACGGGACAGGCCTACGAGCAGTACTTC. Translation gives CASSQTGQAYEQYF.

The rearrangement links TRBV28 to TRBJ1-1; 9 bases line up with TRBD1. The CDR3 loop spans 15 amino acids. Losses at the gene ends were 4 bases for V and 0 bases for J; bases not matched to a gene: 3. Germline assignment: CDR1 MDHEN and CDR2 SYDVKM. The CDR3 here is CASSSTGGMNTEAFF. The CDR3 DNA follows: TGTGCCAGCAGTTCGACAGGGGGGATGAACACTGAAGCTTTCTTT.

The J gene is TRBJ2-1, the V gene TRBV6-2 or TRBV6-3; the D is unclear. The CDR3 contains 17 residues. Germline V gene sequence: CDR1 MNHEY, CDR2 SVGEGT. Trimming left V 3 bases short and J 0 bases short, with 15 bases between. DNA of the CDR3: TGTGCCAGCAGTTATGGATCGGGTATAAACTCCTACAATGAGCAGTTCTTC. Residues: CASSYGSGINSYNEQFF.

The rearrangement uses TRBV4-1 and TRBJ1-5, with 7 bases lining up with TRBD1. Germline trimming cut 4 bases from V and 4 bases from J; bases unmatched to any gene: 7. Germline CDR1 is MGHRA and CDR2 is YSYEKL. The CDR3 is made up of 15 amino acids. CDR3 protein: CASSPGQSNNQPQHF. The CDR3 bases are TGCGCCAGCAGCCCGGGACAGAGCAATAATCAGCCCCAGCATTTT.

This chain links TRBV6-2 or TRBV6-3 with TRBJ2-1, with D possibly being TRBD1 (6 bases). Trimming took 2 bases from V and 0 from J, leaving 11 bases between them. The length of the CDR3 is 16 residues. Germline V gene lookup returns CDR1 MNHEY and CDR2 SVGEGT. DNA of the CDR3: TGTGCCAGCAGTTACGACAGGTCGAGCTCCTACAATGAGCAGTTCTTC. It specifies CASSYDRSSSYNEQFF.

The J gene is TRBJ1-1, the V gene TRBV9, with D possibly matching TRBD1 (6 bases). CDR1 and CDR2 (germline): SGDLS, YYNGEE. The CDR3 has 17 residues. V lost 5 bases to trimming and J lost 1 base, with 21 bases between them. The CDR3 protein is CASSPRDTRRRNTEAFF. CDR3 coding DNA: TGTGCCAGCAGTCCCCGGGACACCAGGAGGAGGAACACTGAAGCTTTCTTT. The full variable domain, its missing parts supplied by reference TRBV9 and TRBJ1-1, is DSGVTQTPKHLITATGQRVTLRCSPRSGDLSVYWYQQSLDQGLQFLIQYYNGEERAKGNILERFSAQQFPDLHSELNLSSLELGDSALYFCASSPRDTRRRNTEAFFGQGTRLTVV.

The rearrangement uses TRBV24-1 and TRBJ1-2; TRBD1 agrees at 7 bases. Germline CDR1 KGHDR, CDR2 SFDVKD. Unmatched junction bases numbered 6, after V lost 4 bases and J lost 8 bases. The CDR3 is 13 amino acids. The CDR3 sequence is CATSDSTGLGYTF. The CDR3 DNA is TGTGCCACCAGTGACTCGACAGGGCTCGGCTACACCTTC.

The chain joins TRBV24-1 to TRBJ2-5; TRBD2 agrees at 9 bases. CDR1 and CDR2 (germline): KGHDR, SFDVKD. The CDR3 is 14 amino acids. Germline trimming cut 6 bases from V and 7 bases from J; bases unmatched to any gene: 8. The CDR3 spells CATSHSGSKMTQYF. In nucleotides, the CDR3 is TGTGCCACCAGTCATAGCGGGAGCAAGATGACCCAGTACTTC.

This sequence joins TRBV7-9 and TRBJ2-2; D remains unclear. The CDR3 sequence is 14 residues long. Trimming left V 1 base short and J 5 bases short, with 8 bases between. Germline V lookup: CDR1 SEHNR, CDR2 FQNEAQ (reference sequence). The CDR3 loop reads CASSLGAGTGELFF. The CDR3 coding sequence is TGTGCCAGCAGCTTAGGGGCAGGAACCGGGGAGCTGTTTTTT.

The chain joins TRBV10-3 to TRBJ2-7; TRBD1 aligns across 8 bases. The germline gives CDR1 ENHRY, CDR2 SYGVKD. The CDR3 runs 15 residues. The V gene end was trimmed by 6 bases and the J gene end by 4 bases; junction bases not matched to a gene: 11. The CDR3 is CAISLRQGNSYEQYF. The CDR3 DNA is TGTGCCATCAGCCTGAGACAGGGGAACTCTTACGAGCAGTACTTC.

This chain uses TRBV9 with TRBJ2-7; 11 bases line up with TRBD2. CDR3 length: 15 residues. The germline gives CDR1 SGDLS, CDR2 YYNGEE. V gave up 0 bases and J gave up 7 bases; unmatched junction bases: 6. The CDR3 is CASSVGGSGRDEQYF. CDR3 DNA sequence: TGTGCCAGCAGCGTAGGTGGTAGCGGGAGGGATGAGCAGTACTTC.

CDR3 sequence reads: CAWSASGRGSTDTQYF. CDR3 in DNA: TGTGCCTGGAGTGCCTCGGGTAGGGGAAGCACAGATACGCAGTATTTT. The chain employs TRBV30 and TRBJ2-3, with a tentative D call TRBD1 (5 bases). With 1 base removed from V and 0 bases from J, the gap between germline ends came to 14 bases. The CDR3 consists of 16 residues. Germline V gene data show CDR1 as GTSNPN and CDR2 as SVGIG (reference sequence).

The genes are TRBV19 and TRBJ1-2; possible D gene TRBD1, 6 bases. Germline-derived CDR1 and CDR2 are LNHDA and SQIVND (reference sequence). CDR3 length equals 15 residues. V was shortened by 9 bases and J by 3 bases, with 20 bases between the two germline ends. This chain's CDR3 is CASLSGRGADYGYTF. The CDR3 DNA is TGTGCCAGCCTCTCCGGCCGGGGGGCGGACTATGGCTACACCTTC. Full variable domain (remainder filled in from reference TRBV19 and TRBJ1-2): DGGITQSPKYLFRKEGQNVTLSCEQNLNHDAMYWYRQDPGQGLRLIYYSQIVNDFQKGDIAEGYSVSREKKESFPLTVTSAQKNPTAFYLCASLSGRGADYGYTFGSGTRLTVV.